Listed here are 26 T cell receptor beta chains from one sample, sequenced in a study of human T cells and chemical hapten exposure. TCRdb re-analysed the RACE reads in MiXCR, keeping a single row per CDR3 protein. Seen here are some 65,000 distinct CDR3 sequences, about 5.7% observed once, and the top ten hold roughly 3.4%. Stated time point: healthy volunteer bleed at 6 weeks. The authors extracted total RNA from unfractionated whole blood. The sequencing input was whole blood. The receptor set was obtained from a female donor in good health. Some clones in this sample may be carry-over from other donors' samples.

In this sample, this clonotype turned up many times. The J gene is TRBJ2-1, the V gene TRBV5-1, with D perhaps matching TRBD2 (7 bases). V lost 8 bases, J lost 5 bases, and 11 bases lay in between. CDR1 SGHRS and CDR2 YFSETQ come from the germline V gene. This CDR3 comprises 12 residues. The CDR3 is CARTGGHNEQFF. CDR3 coding DNA: TGCGCCAGGACCGGGGGGCACAATGAGCAGTTCTTC.

This clonotype was picked up many times. CDR3 coding DNA: TGTGCCAGCAGCCTAACTAGCGGGAGTTTCAATGAGCAGTTCTTC. Encoded protein: CASSLTSGSFNEQFF. The chain combines TRBV7-2 with TRBJ2-1; 11 bases agree with TRBD2. Germline lookup yields CDR1 SGHTA and CDR2 FQGNSA. CDR3 size: 15 residues. Unmatched junction bases numbered 6, after V lost 5 bases and J lost 6 bases.

The sample holds many counts of this clonotype. The gene calls are TRBV6-6 and TRBJ2-3; TRBD2 aligns across 9 bases. Germline CDR1 reads MNHNY; CDR2 reads SVGAGI (reference sequence). Losses at the gene ends were 6 bases for V and 3 bases for J; bases not matched to a gene: 4. This CDR3 is built from 14 residues. The CDR3 DNA sequence: TGTGCCAGCAGAATAGCGGGAGAGACAGATACGCAGTATTTT. This sequence encodes CASRIAGETDTQYF.

The gene calls are TRBV27 and TRBJ2-3; 9 bases are a match to TRBD1. This CDR3 is 15 amino acids long. Germline assignment: CDR1 MNHEY and CDR2 SMNVEV (reference sequence). V shed 6 bases and J 4 bases; nucleotides not matched to a gene: 8. In nucleotides, the CDR3 is TGTGCCAGCAGGGCCGAGACAGGGGGATCAGATACGCAGTATTTT. Its protein product is CASRAETGGSDTQYF.

The CDR3 coding sequence is TGCGCAACCAGAAAGATCTACAATGAGCAGTTCTTC. This codes for CATRKIYNEQFF. The rearrangement links TRBV20-1 to TRBJ2-1; D gene unclear. The CDR3 is made up of 12 amino acids. Germline CDR1 and CDR2: DFQATT and SNEGSKA (reference sequence).

This clonotype was picked up many times. The chain is built from TRBV6-6 and TRBJ2-2; unclear D gene. CDR1 MNHNY and CDR2 SVGAGI come from the germline V gene (reference sequence). Trimming removed 7 bases at V and 6 bases at J, with 15 bases between. The CDR3 runs 14 residues. The CDR3 DNA follows: TGTGCCAGCAATCTAGTTGATGATCCCGGGGAGCTGTTTTTT. Its translation: CASNLVDDPGELFF.

V is TRBV12-3 or TRBV12-4 and J is TRBJ2-2; no reliable D call. Trimming stripped 4 bases from V and 6 bases from J, with 9 bases between. This CDR3 has 13 residues. CDR3 sequence: CASSSLTPGELFF. CDR3 in DNA: TGTGCCAGCAGTTCCCTTACTCCCGGGGAGCTGTTTTTT.

The rearrangement uses TRBV6-5 and TRBJ1-2, with 8 bases fitting TRBD1. V gave up 0 bases and J gave up 4 bases; unmatched junction bases: 4. The CDR3 has 15 amino acids. From germline, CDR1 is MNHEY and CDR2 SVGAGI. CDR3 nucleotide sequence: TGTGCCAGCAGTTACTCGAGGACAGGGAGCTATGGCTACACCTTC. Its protein is CASSYSRTGSYGYTF.

This clonotype was seen repeatedly, ten times or more. The V gene is TRBV6-6, the J gene TRBJ2-1; the D gene is possibly TRBD1 (5 bases). The CDR3 contains 14 residues. The germline V gene has CDR1 MNHNY and CDR2 SVGAGI (reference sequence). Trimming stripped 2 bases from V and 3 bases from J, with 8 bases between. DNA for the CDR3: TGTGCCAGCAGTTACGGCGGACACTACAATGAGCAGTTCTTC. This gives the protein CASSYGGHYNEQFF.

This clonotype showed up just a few times. The chain employs TRBV27 and TRBJ1-3; the match to TRBD1 covers 9 bases. This CDR3 is built from 13 residues. Germline values: CDR1 MNHEY, CDR2 SMNVEV (reference sequence). V trimming: 4 bases; J trimming: 9 bases; junction bases outside the gene matches: 4. The CDR3 spells CASSSDRGGTIYF. The CDR3 bases are TGTGCCAGCAGTTCGGACAGGGGAGGCACCATATATTTT.

The rearrangement joins TRBV3-1 to TRBJ1-2, with unresolved D. Trimming removed 6 bases at V and 3 bases at J, with 14 bases between. Germline-derived CDR1 and CDR2 are LGHDT and YNNKEL (reference sequence). This CDR3 region has 14 residues. CDR3 protein: CASRFNSGDYGYTF. The CDR3 DNA sequence: TGTGCCAGCAGGTTCAACAGCGGAGACTATGGCTACACCTTC. The whole variable domain, remainder taken from reference TRBV3-1 and TRBJ1-2, is DTAVSQTPKYLVTQMGNDKSIKCEQNLGHDTMYWYKQDSKKFLKIMFSYNNKELIINETVPNRFSPKSPDKAHLNLHINSLELGDSAVYFCASRFNSGDYGYTFGSGTRLTVV.

This clonotype was seen many times. This chain uses TRBV6-1 with TRBJ2-1, with TRBD2 matching 12 bases. This CDR3 region has 15 residues. The J segment lost 4 bases and the V segment lost 2 bases, leaving 0 bases of the junction unmatched. Germline V gives CDR1 MNHNS, CDR2 SASEGT. The CDR3 sequence is CASSELAGGYNEQFF. The CDR3 DNA is TGTGCCAGCAGTGAACTAGCGGGAGGGTACAATGAGCAGTTCTTC.

The chain links TRBV7-2 to TRBJ2-3; perhaps TRBD1 as D (6 bases). The germline gives CDR1 SGHTA, CDR2 FQGNSA. Trimming left V 4 bases short and J 7 bases short, with 12 bases between. The CDR3 extends over 13 amino acids. The CDR3: CASSSDRQNTQYF. CDR3 DNA: TGTGCCAGCAGCTCGGACAGACAAAATACGCAGTATTTT.

This clonotype came up many times. The chain recombines TRBV5-1 with TRBJ2-3; tentative D call: TRBD2 (6 bases). From germline, CDR1 is SGHRS and CDR2 YFSETQ. This CDR3 has 16 residues. Trimming shortened V by 2 bases and J by 0 bases, and 13 bases separated the two germline ends. Written as DNA, the CDR3 is TGCGCCAGCAGCTTTGGACTACCGACTAGCACAGATACGCAGTATTTT. It yields the protein CASSFGLPTSTDTQYF.

The chain has TRBV7-9 and TRBJ1-5; tentatively, D is TRBD1 (5 bases). This CDR3 is built from 14 residues. V lost 5 bases, J lost 6 bases, and 14 bases lay in between. Germline V gives CDR1 SEHNR, CDR2 FQNEAQ (reference sequence). CDR3 in DNA: TGTGCCAGCAGCGGATTGGGGGAGCGTCAGCCCCAGCATTTT. Translating it yields CASSGLGERQPQHF.

This clonotype was found many times. The CDR3 here is CSVDAGDGYEQYF. The CDR3 DNA sequence: TGCAGCGTTGATGCGGGGGATGGATACGAGCAGTACTTC. J is TRBJ2-7 and V is TRBV29-1; 7 positions match TRBD2. The ends lost 3 bases at V and 4 bases at J; junction bases unmatched: 6. From germline, CDR1 is SQVTM and CDR2 ANQGSEA. The CDR3 consists of 13 residues.

This clonotype was counted many times. This chain joins TRBV29-1 and TRBJ1-2, with D unclear. CDR3 size: 14 residues. Trimming pared 0 bases from V and 0 bases from J, leaving 8 bases between. The germline CDR1 and CDR2 sequences are SQVTM and ANQGSEA. In nucleotides, the CDR3 is TGCAGCGTTGAAGATGGAAATTCTAACTATGGCTACACCTTC. This codes for CSVEDGNSNYGYTF.

This clonotype turned up a few times. The rearrangement joins TRBV12-3 or TRBV12-4 to TRBJ1-1; TRBD1 matches at 7 bases. The CDR3 spans 12 residues. V gave up 6 bases and J gave up 6 bases; unmatched junction bases: 4. The DNA for the CDR3 is TGTGCCAGCAGCCACGACAGGGCTGAAGCTTTCTTT. It is translated as CASSHDRAEAFF.

The chain joins TRBV20-1 to TRBJ2-5, with 12 bases identical to TRBD1. The CDR3 consists of 14 residues. V lost 3 bases, J lost 4 bases, and 3 bases stayed unmatched. The germline V gene encodes CDR1 DFQATT and CDR2 SNEGSKA (reference sequence). The CDR3: CSARGQGALETQYF. The CDR3 coding sequence is TGCAGTGCTAGGGGACAGGGGGCTTTAGAGACCCAGTACTTC.

This clonotype was seen repeatedly, ten times or more. V and J are TRBV12-3 or TRBV12-4 and TRBJ2-7; D unresolved. The length of the CDR3 is 13 residues. V was cut by 3 bases and J by 0 bases, with 6 bases left in between. CDR3 nucleotide sequence: TGTGCCAGCAGTTTTAGGGTCTCCTACGAGCAGTACTTC. Protein product: CASSFRVSYEQYF.

This clonotype was picked up many times. The gene calls are TRBV20-1 and TRBJ1-6, with TRBD1 matching 7 bases. This CDR3 has 16 residues. With V trimmed by 3 bases and J by 5 bases, 10 bases remained unmatched. From germline, CDR1 is DFQATT and CDR2 SNEGSKA (reference sequence). CDR3 in DNA: TGCAGTGCTAGGGTCCCGGGACAGCTTAATAATTCACCCCTCCACTTT. Translation gives CSARVPGQLNNSPLHF.

About this clonotype itself: A much larger clone differs from this one at a single base, so this may be a read error. The CDR3 DNA follows: TGCAGTGCCTTGACAGGGGGCTACTCTGAAGCTTTCTTT. Its translation is CSALTGGYSEAFF. The chain has TRBV20-1 and TRBJ1-1; TRBD1 matches 10 bases. Germline V CDR1 and CDR2: DFQATT, SNEGSKA (reference sequence). This CDR3 is built from 13 residues. Losses at the gene ends were 6 bases for V and 6 bases for J; bases not matched to a gene: 7.

At least ten counts were recorded for this clonotype. This chain links TRBV15 with TRBJ2-7, with TRBD2 identical over 8 bases. Trimming took 1 base from V and 13 from J; bases not matched to a gene: 12. The CDR3 is made up of 14 amino acids. Germline CDR1 is LNHNV and CDR2 is YYDKDF (reference sequence). In nucleotides, the CDR3 is TGTGCCACCAGCAGAGCCGGGACTAGTGGTGAGATTTACTTC. Protein: CATSRAGTSGEIYF. The full variable domain, in which reference TRBV15 and TRBJ2-7 provide the parts outside the CDR3, is DAMVIQNPRYQVTQFGKPVTLSCSQTLNHNVMYWYQQKSSQAPKLLFHYYDKDFNNEADTPDNFQSRRPNTSFCFLDIRSPGLGDTAMYLCATSRAGTSGEIYFGPGTRLTVT.

This clonotype was detected ten times or more. The chain is built from TRBV20-1 and TRBJ1-5; D perhaps matches TRBD1 (5 bases). Germline V gene data show CDR1 as DFQATT and CDR2 as SNEGSKA (reference sequence). This CDR3 has 14 residues. Trimming took 3 bases from V and 2 from J, leaving 11 bases between them. The CDR3 DNA reads TGCAGTGCTAGCAGACCGACAGGCAATCAGCCCCAGCATTTT. It encodes CSASRPTGNQPQHF.

Many counts were recorded for this clonotype. The chain is built from TRBV12-3 or TRBV12-4 and TRBJ1-4; no firm D call. V lost 2 bases and J 4 bases, leaving 8 bases between the germline ends. This CDR3 is 14 amino acids long. CDR3 nucleotide sequence: TGTGCCAGCAGTTTAAGACGGTTTAATGAAAAACTGTTTTTT. This translates into CASSLRRFNEKLFF.

This clonotype occurred a few times. The chain joins TRBV10-3 to TRBJ2-3; 10 bases are shared with TRBD2. The CDR3 sequence is 20 residues long. V gave up 2 bases and J gave up 0 bases; unmatched junction bases: 14. Per germline, CDR1 ENHRY and CDR2 SYGVKD. The CDR3, as DNA: TGTGCCATCAGTGAGGTCCTAGCGGGAGACCGAAGTGCTAGCACAGATACGCAGTATTTT. Translation gives CAISEVLAGDRSASTDTQYF.